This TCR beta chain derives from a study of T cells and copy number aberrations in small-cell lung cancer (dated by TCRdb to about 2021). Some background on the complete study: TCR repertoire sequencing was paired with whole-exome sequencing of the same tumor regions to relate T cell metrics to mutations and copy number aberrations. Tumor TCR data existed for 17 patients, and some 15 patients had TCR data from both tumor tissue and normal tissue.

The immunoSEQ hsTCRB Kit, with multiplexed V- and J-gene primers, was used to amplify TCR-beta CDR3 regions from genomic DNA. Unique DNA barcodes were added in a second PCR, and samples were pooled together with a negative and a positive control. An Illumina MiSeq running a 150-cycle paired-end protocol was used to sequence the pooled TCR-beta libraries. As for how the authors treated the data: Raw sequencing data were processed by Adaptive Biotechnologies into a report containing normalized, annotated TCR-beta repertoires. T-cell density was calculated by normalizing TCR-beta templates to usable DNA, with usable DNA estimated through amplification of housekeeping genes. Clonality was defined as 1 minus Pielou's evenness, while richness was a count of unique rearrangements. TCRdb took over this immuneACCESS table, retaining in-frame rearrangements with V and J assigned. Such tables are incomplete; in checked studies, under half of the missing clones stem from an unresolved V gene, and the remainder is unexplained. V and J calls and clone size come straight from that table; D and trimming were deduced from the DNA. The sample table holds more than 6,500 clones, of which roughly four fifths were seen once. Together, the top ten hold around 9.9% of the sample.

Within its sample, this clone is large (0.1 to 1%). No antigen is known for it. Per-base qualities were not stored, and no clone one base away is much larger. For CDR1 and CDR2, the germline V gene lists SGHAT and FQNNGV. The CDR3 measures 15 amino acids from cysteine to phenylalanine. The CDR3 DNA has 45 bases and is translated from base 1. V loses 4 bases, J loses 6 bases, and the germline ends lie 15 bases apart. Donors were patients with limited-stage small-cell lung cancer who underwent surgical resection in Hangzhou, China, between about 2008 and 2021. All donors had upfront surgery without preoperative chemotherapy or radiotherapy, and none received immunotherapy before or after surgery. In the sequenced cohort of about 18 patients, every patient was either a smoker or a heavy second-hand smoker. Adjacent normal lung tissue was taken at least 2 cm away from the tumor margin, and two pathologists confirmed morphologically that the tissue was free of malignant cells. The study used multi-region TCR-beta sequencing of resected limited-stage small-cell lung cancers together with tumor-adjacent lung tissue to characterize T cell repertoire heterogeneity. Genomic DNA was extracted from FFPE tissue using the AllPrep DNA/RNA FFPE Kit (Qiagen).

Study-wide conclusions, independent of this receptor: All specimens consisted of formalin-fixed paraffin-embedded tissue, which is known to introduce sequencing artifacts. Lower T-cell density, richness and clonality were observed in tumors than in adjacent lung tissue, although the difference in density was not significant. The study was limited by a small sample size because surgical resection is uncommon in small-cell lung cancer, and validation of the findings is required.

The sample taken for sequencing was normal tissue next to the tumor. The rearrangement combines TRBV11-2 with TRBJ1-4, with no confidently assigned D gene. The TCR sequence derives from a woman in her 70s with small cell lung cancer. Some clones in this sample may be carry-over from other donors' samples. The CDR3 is CASSSTDGVYEKLFF. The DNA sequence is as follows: TGTGCCAGCAGCTCCACGGACGGGGTGTATGAAAAACTGTTTTTT.